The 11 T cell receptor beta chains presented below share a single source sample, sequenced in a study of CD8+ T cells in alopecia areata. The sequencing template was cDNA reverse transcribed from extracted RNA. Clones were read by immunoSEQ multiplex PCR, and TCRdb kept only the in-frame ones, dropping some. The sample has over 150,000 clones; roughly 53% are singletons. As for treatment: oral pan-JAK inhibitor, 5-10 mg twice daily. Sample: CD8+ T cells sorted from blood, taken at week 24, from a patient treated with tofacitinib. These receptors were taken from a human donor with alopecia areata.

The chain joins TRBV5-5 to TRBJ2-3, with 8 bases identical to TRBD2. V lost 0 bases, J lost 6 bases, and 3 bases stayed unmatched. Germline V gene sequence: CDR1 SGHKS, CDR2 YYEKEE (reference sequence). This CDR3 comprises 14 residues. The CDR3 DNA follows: TGTGCCAGCAGCTTGGCCGTAGCGGGGGATACGCAGTATTTT. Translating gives CASSLAVAGDTQYF.

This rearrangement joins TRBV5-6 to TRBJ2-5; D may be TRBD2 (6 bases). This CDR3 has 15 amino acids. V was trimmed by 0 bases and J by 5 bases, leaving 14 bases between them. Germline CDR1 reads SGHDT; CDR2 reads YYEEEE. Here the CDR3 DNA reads TGTGCCAGCAGCTTGGCCAGGGAGGTCGGGGAGACCCAGTACTTC. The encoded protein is CASSLAREVGETQYF.

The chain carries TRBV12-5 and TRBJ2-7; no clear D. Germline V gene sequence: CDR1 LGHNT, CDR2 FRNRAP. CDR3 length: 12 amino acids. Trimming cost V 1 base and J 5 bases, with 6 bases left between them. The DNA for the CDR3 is TGTGCTAGTGGTTTGGCGGCAGACGAGCAGTACTTC. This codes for CASGLAADEQYF.

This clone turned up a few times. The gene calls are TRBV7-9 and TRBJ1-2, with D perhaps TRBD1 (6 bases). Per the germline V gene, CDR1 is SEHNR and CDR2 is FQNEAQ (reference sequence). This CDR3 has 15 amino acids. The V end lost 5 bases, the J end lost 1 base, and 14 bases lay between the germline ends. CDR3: CASSPRTVFNYGYTF. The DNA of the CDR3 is TGTGCCAGCAGCCCGAGGACAGTGTTTAACTATGGCTACACCTTC. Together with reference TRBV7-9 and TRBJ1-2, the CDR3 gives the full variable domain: DTGVSQNPRHKITKRGQNVTFRCDPISEHNRLYWYRQTLGQGPEFLTYFQNEAQLEKSRLLSDRFSAERPKGSFSTLEIQRTEQGDSAMYLCASSPRTVFNYGYTFGSGTRLTVV.

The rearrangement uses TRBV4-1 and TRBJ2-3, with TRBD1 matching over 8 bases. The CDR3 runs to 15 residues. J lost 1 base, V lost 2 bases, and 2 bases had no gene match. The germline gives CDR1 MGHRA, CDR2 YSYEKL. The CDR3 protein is CASSQSGQGTDTQYF. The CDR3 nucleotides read TGCGCCAGCAGCCAATCGGGACAGGGCACAGATACGCAGTATTTT.

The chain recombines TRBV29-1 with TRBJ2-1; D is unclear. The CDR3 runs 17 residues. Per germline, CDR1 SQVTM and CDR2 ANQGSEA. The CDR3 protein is CSGKGGVSISSYNEQFF. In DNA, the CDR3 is TGCAGTGGAAAGGGTGGGGTATCTATTAGCTCCTACAATGAGCAGTTCTTC.

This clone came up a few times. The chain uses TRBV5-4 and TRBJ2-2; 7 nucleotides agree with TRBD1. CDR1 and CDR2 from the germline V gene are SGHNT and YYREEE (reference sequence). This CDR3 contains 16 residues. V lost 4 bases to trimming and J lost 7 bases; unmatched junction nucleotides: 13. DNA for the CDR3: TGTGCCAGCAGCGGAGATAAGACAGGGCCCAACGGGGAGCTGTTTTTT. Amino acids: CASSGDKTGPNGELFF. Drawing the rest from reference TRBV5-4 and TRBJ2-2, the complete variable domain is ETGVTQSPTHLIKTRGQQVTLRCSSQSGHNTVSWYQQALGQGPQFIFQYYREEENGRGNFPPRFSGLQFPNYSSELNVNALELDDSALYLCASSGDKTGPNGELFFGEGSRLTVL.

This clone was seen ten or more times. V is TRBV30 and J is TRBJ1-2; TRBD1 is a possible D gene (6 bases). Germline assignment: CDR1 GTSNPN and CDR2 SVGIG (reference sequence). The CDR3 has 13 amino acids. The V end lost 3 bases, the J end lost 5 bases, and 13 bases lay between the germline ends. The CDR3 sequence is CAWRAGQSYGYTF. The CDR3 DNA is TGTGCCTGGAGGGCCGGACAGAGTTATGGCTACACCTTC.

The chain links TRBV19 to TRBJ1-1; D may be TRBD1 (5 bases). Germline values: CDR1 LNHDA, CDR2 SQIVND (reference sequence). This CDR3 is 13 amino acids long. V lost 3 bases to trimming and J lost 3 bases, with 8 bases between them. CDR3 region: CASSITGDTEAFF. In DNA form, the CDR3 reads TGTGCCAGTAGTATTACGGGGGACACTGAAGCTTTCTTT.

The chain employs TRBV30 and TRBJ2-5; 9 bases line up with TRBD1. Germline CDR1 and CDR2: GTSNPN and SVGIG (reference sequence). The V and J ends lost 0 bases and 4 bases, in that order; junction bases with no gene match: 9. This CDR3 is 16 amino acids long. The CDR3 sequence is CAWSVQHRGLRETQYF. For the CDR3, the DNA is TGTGCCTGGAGTGTACAGCACAGGGGGCTTCGAGAGACCCAGTACTTC.

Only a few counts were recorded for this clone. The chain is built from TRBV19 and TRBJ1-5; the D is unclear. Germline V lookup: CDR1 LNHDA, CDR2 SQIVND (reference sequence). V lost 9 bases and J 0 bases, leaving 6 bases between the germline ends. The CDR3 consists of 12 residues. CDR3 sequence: CASCYSNQPQHF. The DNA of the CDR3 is TGTGCCAGCTGTTATAGCAATCAGCCCCAGCATTTT.